This TCR beta chain was documented in a study of read filtering for tumor transcriptome and immune sequencing (dated by TCRdb to between 2020 and 2021). A note on the overall study: Of the patients in the cohort, 17 were male and around 15 were female, and their mean age was 65.9 years, with a range of about 47 to 85. By revised international staging, about 8 patients were R-ISS I, some 17 were R-ISS II and over five were R-ISS III. After DNase treatment, whole-transcriptome libraries were prepared with the TruSeq RNA Access Library Prep Kit. Per sample, about 4 to 10.27 million TCR-region mapped reads were obtained with IR-seq, compared with only about 80 to 1,400 with RNA-seq. Using the same bone marrow samples, the study compared TCR repertoires obtained by targeted immune repertoire sequencing with those obtained by bulk whole-transcriptome sequencing. A main aim was a read-filtering strategy for immune repertoire data, specifically whether clonotypes supported by a single read should be removed.

This clonotype appeared many times. No cognate antigen has been identified for it. No much larger clone is present one base from it, and per-base qualities are unavailable. Beyond this particular receptor, the publication reports: The sorted CD138-negative fraction was composed of a mixed bone marrow immune population rather than of purified T cells. When single-read clonotypes were removed, the proportions of shared clonotypes in IR-seq and RNA-seq correlated more strongly. In IR-seq, single-read clonotypes were roughly 84% of clonotypes but about 3.5% of total reads; in RNA-seq they were 70% to 75% of clonotypes and less than 45% of reads. Compared with RNA-seq, IR-seq captured clonotypes at much higher depth and more reliably, and a smaller IR-seq throughput was enough to identify most shared clonotypes.

Every patient had bone marrow sampled at the time of active disease. Bone marrow mononuclear cells were isolated by Ficoll-Hypaque density gradient centrifugation. Myeloma plasma cells were removed and CD138-negative cells were collected by negative selection after labeling with CD138 magnetic microbeads on a MACS separator. Flow cytometry with CD138 antibodies on an Attune NxT was used to check how pure the isolated cells were. TRIzol reagent was used to extract total RNA, which was then quantified with a NanoDrop spectrophotometer. For each patient, the CD138-negative bone marrow sample underwent paired RNA-seq and IR-seq. TCR libraries were constructed from approximately 360 ng RNA using the Immunoverse kit, and molecular barcoded adaptors covering alpha/delta and beta/gamma chains were employed. TCR library preparation used the same RNA that went into transcriptome sequencing. Sequencing of the TCR libraries was done on an Illumina HiSeq 4000 with 2 x 150 cycles. The study's processing was this. MiXCR aligned TCR reads to human V, D, J and C references and assembled the aligned reads into CDR3 clonotypes, with quality filtering and error correction included. The tcR package in R was used for analysis of clonotype counts and gene usage diversity. For inspection of raw mapping reads, RNA-seq reads were mapped by STAR aligner version 2.5.3a onto GRCh37 of the human genome. To test the effect of sequencing depth on detected clonotypes, IR-seq fastq files were randomly downsampled using Seqtk 1.3. The public reads were run again by TCRdb, first through fastp at Q25 and then through MiXCR, and only productive beta chains were kept. Identical CDR3 proteins give one entry, which carries the most common genes and DNA. These V and J calls derive from TCRdb rather than the authors' analysis. Across this sample there are more than 55,000 distinct CDR3 sequences, with around 20% seen only once. Of the sample, about a tenth is held by the ten largest clones.

Including the terminal cysteine and phenylalanine, the CDR3 comprises 16 residues. The DNA shown is the 48-base CDR3, in frame from base 1. Here V drops 2 bases and J drops 1 base, and the junction holds 7 bases not matched to any gene. CDR1 and CDR2 are drawn from the germline V gene (reference sequence): DFQATT, SNEGSKA. This TCR was sampled from a donor at least 40 years old with multiple myeloma. In this chain, TRBV20-1 is recombined with TRBJ2-1, with 8 central nucleotides matching TRBD2. The material sequenced was a population of CD138-negative cells sorted from bone marrow. This specimen's cell subset or site label, per the study, means: bone marrow mononuclear cells depleted of CD138+ plasma/myeloma cells by negative magnetic selection. The sequenced DNA is TGCAGTGCTAGAATGCTAGCGGGTTCATCCTACAATGAGCAGTTCTTC. Translated, it reads CSARMLAGSSYNEQFF.